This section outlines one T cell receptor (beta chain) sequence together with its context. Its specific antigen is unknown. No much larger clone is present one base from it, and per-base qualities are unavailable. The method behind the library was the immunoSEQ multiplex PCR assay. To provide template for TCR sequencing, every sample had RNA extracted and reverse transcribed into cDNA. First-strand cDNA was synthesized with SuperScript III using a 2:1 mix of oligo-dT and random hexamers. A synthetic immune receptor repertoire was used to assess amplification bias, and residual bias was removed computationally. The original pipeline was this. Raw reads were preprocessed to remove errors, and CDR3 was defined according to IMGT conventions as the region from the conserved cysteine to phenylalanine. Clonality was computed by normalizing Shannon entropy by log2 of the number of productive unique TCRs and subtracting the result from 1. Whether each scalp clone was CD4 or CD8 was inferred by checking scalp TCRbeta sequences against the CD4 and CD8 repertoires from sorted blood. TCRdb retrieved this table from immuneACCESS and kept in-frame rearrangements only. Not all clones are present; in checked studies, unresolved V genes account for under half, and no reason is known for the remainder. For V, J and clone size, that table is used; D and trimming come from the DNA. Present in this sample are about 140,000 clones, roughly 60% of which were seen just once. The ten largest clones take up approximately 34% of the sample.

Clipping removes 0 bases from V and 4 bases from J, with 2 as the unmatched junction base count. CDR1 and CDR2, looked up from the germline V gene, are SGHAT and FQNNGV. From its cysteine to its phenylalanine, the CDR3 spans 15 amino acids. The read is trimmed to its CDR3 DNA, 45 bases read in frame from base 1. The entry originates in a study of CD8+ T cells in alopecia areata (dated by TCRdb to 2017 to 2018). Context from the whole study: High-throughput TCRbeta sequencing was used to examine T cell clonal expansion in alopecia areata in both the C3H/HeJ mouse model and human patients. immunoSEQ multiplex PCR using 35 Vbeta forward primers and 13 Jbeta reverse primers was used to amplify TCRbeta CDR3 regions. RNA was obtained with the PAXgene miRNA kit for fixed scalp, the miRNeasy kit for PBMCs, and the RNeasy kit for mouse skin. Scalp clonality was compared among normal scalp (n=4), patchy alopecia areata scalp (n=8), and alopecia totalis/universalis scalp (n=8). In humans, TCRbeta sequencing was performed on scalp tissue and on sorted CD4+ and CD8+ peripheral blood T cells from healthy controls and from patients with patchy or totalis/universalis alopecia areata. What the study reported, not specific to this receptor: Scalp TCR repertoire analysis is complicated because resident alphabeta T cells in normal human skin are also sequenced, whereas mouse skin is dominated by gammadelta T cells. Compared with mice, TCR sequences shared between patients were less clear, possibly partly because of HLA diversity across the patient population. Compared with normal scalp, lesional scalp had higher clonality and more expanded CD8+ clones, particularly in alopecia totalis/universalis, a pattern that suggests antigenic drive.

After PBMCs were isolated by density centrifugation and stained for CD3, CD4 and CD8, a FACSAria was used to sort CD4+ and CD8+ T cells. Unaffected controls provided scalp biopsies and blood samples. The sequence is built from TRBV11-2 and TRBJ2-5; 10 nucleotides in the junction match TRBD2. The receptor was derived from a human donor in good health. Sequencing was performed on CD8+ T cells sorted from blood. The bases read TGTGCCAGCAGCTTAGAACTAGCGGGGTTAGAGACCCAGTACTTC. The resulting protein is CASSLELAGLETQYF.